A single sample gave rise to the 22 T cell receptor beta chains below, sequenced in a study of human T cells and chemical hapten exposure. Time point specified: healthy volunteer bleed at 6 weeks. From whole blood left unfractionated, total RNA was extracted. TCRdb itself ran the RACE reads through MiXCR, one entry per CDR3 protein. The sample holds around 70,000 distinct CDR3 sequences; around 6.1% are singletons and the top ten take roughly 3.5%. Input material: whole blood. Receptors were obtained from a female donor in good health. Some clones in this sample may be carry-over from other donors' samples.

This clonotype showed up many times. The chain is built from TRBV7-2 and TRBJ2-7; D is perhaps TRBD2 (7 bases). The germline gives CDR1 SGHTA, CDR2 FQGNSA. Trimming left V 5 bases short and J 4 bases short, with 15 bases between. CDR3 length equals 14 residues. The CDR3 protein is CASSPRRGAYEQYF. CDR3 coding DNA: TGTGCCAGCAGCCCCCGTCGGGGGGCGTACGAGCAGTACTTC.

This sequence joins TRBV19 and TRBJ2-1, with 9 bases aligning to TRBD2. Per germline, CDR1 LNHDA and CDR2 SQIVND (reference sequence). With V trimmed by 5 bases and J by 8 bases, 10 bases remained unmatched. The CDR3 sequence is 15 residues long. DNA of the CDR3: TGTGCCAGTAGTCCTTTAGCGGGAGCGGGATATGAGCAGTTCTTC. The encoded protein is CASSPLAGAGYEQFF.

This clonotype was found many times. The rearrangement joins TRBV28 to TRBJ1-3; D is uncertain. The germline V gene has CDR1 MDHEN and CDR2 SYDVKM. V lost 3 bases and J lost 8, with 8 bases in between. There are 12 residues in the CDR3. The CDR3 here is CASSFYDDTIYF. CDR3 coding DNA: TGTGCCAGCAGTTTCTATGATGACACCATATATTTT.

This clonotype was picked up a small number of times. J is TRBJ2-7 and V is TRBV2; D unclear. Trimming stripped 7 bases from V and 6 bases from J, with 7 bases between. The germline CDR1 and CDR2 sequences are SNHLY and FYNNEI. The CDR3 covers 10 residues. The CDR3 DNA follows: TGTGCCAGCAAATCGTCCGAGCAGTACTTC. Its protein product is CASKSSEQYF.

This clonotype was found a few times. The rearrangement uses TRBV29-1 and TRBJ2-3; no clear D gene. CDR1 is SQVTM and CDR2 is ANQGSEA in the germline V gene. V lost 0 bases and J 4 bases, leaving 17 bases between the germline ends. The CDR3 extends over 16 amino acids. The CDR3 DNA follows: TGCAGCGTTGAAGATAACGTCCCTTGGGGTTCAGATACGCAGTATTTT. This encodes CSVEDNVPWGSDTQYF.

This clonotype was seen ten or more times. The V and J genes are TRBV29-1 and TRBJ2-5; D is possibly TRBD1 (6 bases). Trimming cost V 1 base and J 2 bases, with 8 bases left between them. This CDR3 has 13 amino acids. The germline CDR1 and CDR2 sequences are SQVTM and ANQGSEA. CDR3 bases: TGCAGCGTTGAAGGCCAGGGGCAAGAGACCCAGTACTTC. Its translation is CSVEGQGQETQYF.

This clonotype came up a few times. The CDR3 DNA reads as TGCGCCAGCAGTCTTACTAGCGGGAGGATAGAGACCCAGTACTTC. As protein: CASSLTSGRIETQYF. The chain is built from TRBV5-1 and TRBJ2-5; 12 nucleotides agree with TRBD2. Germline values: CDR1 SGHRS, CDR2 YFSETQ. The CDR3 sequence is 15 residues long. J was trimmed by 4 bases and V by 5 bases; bases with no gene match: 6.

This clonotype was picked up a small number of times. V and J are TRBV11-2 and TRBJ1-2; D might be TRBD1 (6 bases). The germline V and J ends were trimmed by 1 base and 7 bases, with 10 bases remaining between them. Germline V gene data show CDR1 as SGHAT and CDR2 as FQNNGV. The CDR3 spans 13 residues. CDR3: CASSLARDTGYTF. The CDR3 DNA follows: TGTGCCAGCAGCTTAGCGAGGGACACTGGCTACACCTTC.

This clonotype was detected many times. CDR3 bases: TGTGCCAGCAGCGGAGGAGCGGGAGGGCCCCGGGAGACCCAGTACTTC. Translated: CASSGGAGGPRETQYF. The chain uses TRBV9 and TRBJ2-5; 10 bases map to TRBD2. This CDR3 is 16 amino acids long. Germline CDR1 and CDR2: SGDLS and YYNGEE. Trimming at V came to 3 bases and at J to 5 bases, leaving 10 bases not matched to a gene.

This clonotype was seen many times. The chain joins TRBV10-3 to TRBJ2-3, with D tentatively TRBD1 (5 bases). CDR1 and CDR2 (germline): ENHRY, SYGVKD. The V end lost 6 bases, the J end lost 0 bases, and 19 bases lay between the germline ends. The CDR3 runs 17 residues. The CDR3 is CAIRGGWGGPSTDTQYF. The CDR3 DNA is TGTGCCATCAGGGGCGGTTGGGGCGGTCCTAGCACAGATACGCAGTATTTT.

The chain couples TRBV29-1 to TRBJ2-7; 12 nucleotides agree with TRBD2. The J segment lost 0 bases and the V segment lost 3 bases, leaving 6 bases of the junction unmatched. Germline CDR1 SQVTM, CDR2 ANQGSEA. There are 16 residues in the CDR3. The CDR3 sequence: CSVEASGRATSYEQYF. Written as DNA, the CDR3 is TGCAGCGTTGAGGCTAGCGGGAGGGCCACCTCCTACGAGCAGTACTTC.

This sequence joins TRBV7-2 and TRBJ2-3; 11 bases fit TRBD1. Germline trimming cut 1 base from V and 4 bases from J; bases unmatched to any gene: 4. Germline assignment: CDR1 SGHTA and CDR2 FQGNSA. The CDR3 consists of 16 residues. The CDR3 nucleotides read TGTGCCAGCAGCTTAGTTGGGACAGGGGGAGCAGATACGCAGTATTTT. It codes for CASSLVGTGGADTQYF.

This clonotype was observed at least ten times. V and J are TRBV6-5 and TRBJ2-2, with D tentatively TRBD1 or TRBD2 (5 bases each). V was clipped by 6 bases and J by 0 bases, with 14 bases between them. The CDR3 runs 16 residues. CDR1 MNHEY and CDR2 SVGAGI come from the germline V gene. Written as DNA, the CDR3 is TGTGCCAGCAGCCAACCGGGACGGGCGAACACCGGGGAGCTGTTTTTT. It is translated as CASSQPGRANTGELFF.

This clonotype was detected a few times. The chain uses TRBV28 and TRBJ1-1; 7 bases are shared with TRBD1. The CDR3 is 12 amino acids. Germline loops: CDR1 MDHEN, CDR2 SYDVKM. The V segment lost 6 bases and the J segment 10 bases; nucleotides outside the gene matches: 8. CDR3 sequence (DNA): TGTGCCAGCAGCCCGCCGCGGGACAGAGCTTTCTTT. It is translated as CASSPPRDRAFF.

This clonotype was seen only a few times. The chain joins TRBV6-6 to TRBJ2-1, with 7 nucleotides matching TRBD2. Trimming removed 2 bases from V and 8 bases from J; junction bases left unmatched: 6. Germline loops: CDR1 MNHNY, CDR2 SVGAGI (reference sequence). CDR3 size: 14 residues. Here the CDR3 reads CASSYGRAWDEQFF. The CDR3 bases are TGTGCCAGCAGTTACGGGAGGGCCTGGGATGAGCAGTTCTTC.

The chain uses TRBV7-2 and TRBJ2-3, with TRBD1 identical over 9 bases. CDR1 is SGHTA and CDR2 is FQGNSA in the germline V gene. This CDR3 has 16 residues. V gave up 5 bases and J gave up 0 bases; unmatched junction bases: 6. The chain's CDR3 is CASSGGQGRSTDTQYF. The CDR3 DNA reads TGTGCCAGCAGCGGCGGACAGGGGAGAAGCACAGATACGCAGTATTTT.

This clonotype showed up many times. The chain carries TRBV2 and TRBJ1-4; 10 bases align to TRBD1. CDR1 SNHLY and CDR2 FYNNEI come from the germline V gene. V lost 9 bases to trimming and J lost 6 bases; unmatched junction nucleotides: 7. The CDR3 extends over 14 amino acids. The CDR3 loop reads CARQTGTGDEKLFF. CDR3 nucleotides: TGTGCCAGACAAACCGGGACAGGGGATGAAAAACTGTTTTTT.

Note on this clonotype: Its ends do not fully match the called genes, so a read error is possible. The chain uses TRBV2 and TRBJ2-7; no clear D. The V gene's germline CDR1 is SNHLY and CDR2 FYNNEI. CDR3 size: 13 residues. The CDR3: CASKNYGAYEQYF. The CDR3 bases are TGTGCCAGCAAAAATTACGGAGCCTACGAACAGTACTTC.

This clonotype showed up many times. The chain couples TRBV27 to TRBJ2-7, with D possibly matching TRBD2 (7 bases). In germline, CDR1 is MNHEY, CDR2 SMNVEV (reference sequence). Between the trimmed V and J ends, which lost 10 bases and 4 bases, there was a span of 26 bases. The CDR3 totals 16 residues. As DNA, the CDR3 is TGTGCCACCCGGGGGCAGCGGGACCCGCTCGGGTACGAGCAGTACTTC. Protein: CATRGQRDPLGYEQYF.

The V and J genes are TRBV19 and TRBJ2-1, with D possibly matching TRBD2 (6 bases). The ends were cut back, 2 bases at V and 4 bases at J, with 12 bases in the middle. This CDR3 has 15 residues. Per germline, CDR1 LNHDA and CDR2 SQIVND (reference sequence). The CDR3 sequence: CASSISLARYNEQFF. The CDR3 nucleotides are TGTGCCAGTAGTATATCCCTAGCGAGGTACAATGAGCAGTTCTTC.

In this sample, this clonotype turned up many times. The chain carries TRBV4-3 and TRBJ2-7; TRBD2 matches at 8 bases. This CDR3 comprises 16 residues. CDR1 LGHNA and CDR2 YSLEER come from the germline V gene. Trimming removed 3 bases from V and 0 bases from J; junction bases left unmatched: 7. The CDR3: CASSHSSGDSSYEQYF. The CDR3 DNA is TGCGCCAGCAGCCACAGTAGCGGGGATAGCTCCTACGAGCAGTACTTC.

This clonotype was seen repeatedly, ten times or more. The V and J genes are TRBV6-6 and TRBJ1-2, with 12 bases fitting TRBD1. The CDR3 is made up of 16 amino acids. With 5 bases clipped from V and 5 bases from J, the junction kept 9 bases outside the gene matches. Germline V CDR1 and CDR2: MNHNY, SVGAGI (reference sequence). The CDR3 DNA sequence: TGTGCCAGCAGTGCCTTTGGGACAGGGGGCAAGTATGGCTACACCTTC. Its protein product is CASSAFGTGGKYGYTF.